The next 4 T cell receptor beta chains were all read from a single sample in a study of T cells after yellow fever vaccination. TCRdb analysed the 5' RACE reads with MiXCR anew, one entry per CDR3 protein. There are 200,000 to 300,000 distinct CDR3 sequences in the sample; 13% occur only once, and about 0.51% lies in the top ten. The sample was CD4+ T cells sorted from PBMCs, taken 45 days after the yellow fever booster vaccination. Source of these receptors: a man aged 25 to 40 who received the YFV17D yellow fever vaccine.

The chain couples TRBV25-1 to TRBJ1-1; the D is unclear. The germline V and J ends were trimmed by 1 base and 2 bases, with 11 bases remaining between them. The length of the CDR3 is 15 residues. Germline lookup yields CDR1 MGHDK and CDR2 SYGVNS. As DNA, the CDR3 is TGTGCCAGCAGTGAATCTCGACAATTAAACACTGAAGCTTTCTTT. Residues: CASSESRQLNTEAFF.

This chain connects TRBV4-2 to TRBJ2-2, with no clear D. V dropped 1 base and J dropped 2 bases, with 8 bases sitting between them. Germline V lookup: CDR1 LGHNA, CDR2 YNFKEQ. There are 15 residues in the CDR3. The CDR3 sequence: CASSQVYHNTGELFF. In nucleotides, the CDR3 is TGTGCCAGCAGCCAAGTGTACCATAACACCGGGGAGCTGTTTTTT.

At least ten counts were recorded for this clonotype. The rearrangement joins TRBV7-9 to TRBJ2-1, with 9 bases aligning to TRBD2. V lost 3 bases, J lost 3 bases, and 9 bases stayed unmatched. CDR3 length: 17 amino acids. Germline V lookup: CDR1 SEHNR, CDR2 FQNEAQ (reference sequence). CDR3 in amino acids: CASSFPYRTSDYNEQFF. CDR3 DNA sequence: TGTGCCAGCAGCTTTCCGTACCGGACTAGCGACTACAATGAGCAGTTCTTC.

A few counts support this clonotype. DNA of the CDR3: TGTGCCAGCGGGCTAGCGGGAAGGGGTGCCAAGACCCAGTACTTC. Its translation: CASGLAGRGAKTQYF. The chain joins TRBV6-1 to TRBJ2-5; 9 bases are shared with TRBD2. The J segment lost 6 bases and the V segment lost 8 bases, leaving 13 bases of the junction unmatched. The germline V gene encodes CDR1 MNHNS and CDR2 SASEGT. The CDR3 is made up of 15 amino acids.